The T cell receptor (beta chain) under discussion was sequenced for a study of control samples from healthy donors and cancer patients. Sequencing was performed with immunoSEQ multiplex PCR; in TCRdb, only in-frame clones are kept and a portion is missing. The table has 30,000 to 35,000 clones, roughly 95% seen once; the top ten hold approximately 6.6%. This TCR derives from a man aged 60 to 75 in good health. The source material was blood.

The CDR3 loop reads CAIKGQGNTEAFF. The CDR3 DNA is TGTGCCATAAAGGGACAGGGGAACACTGAAGCTTTCTTT. This chain joins TRBV10-3 and TRBJ1-1, with TRBD1 identical over 9 bases. Germline assignment: CDR1 ENHRY and CDR2 SYGVKD. The V gene end was trimmed by 9 bases and the J gene end by 1 base; junction bases not matched to a gene: 3. This CDR3 spans 13 amino acids.